The sequence of this T cell receptor (beta chain) was determined in a study of EBV T-cell therapy then PD-1 blockade in nasopharyngeal carcinoma (dated by TCRdb to the early 2020s). This specimen's treatment or condition label, interpreted: AdE1-LMPpoly-expanded autologous EBV-specific T-cell therapy followed by anti-PD-1 nivolumab. Genomic DNA was extracted from sorted cells using the Qiagen DNeasy Kit. The immunoSEQ platform was used for deep sequencing of the TCR beta chain. The study's processing was this. Repertoire data analysis was performed with the immunoSEQ Analyzer software. As stored in TCRdb, this immuneACCESS dataset retains in-frame rearrangements with V and J assigned. A fraction of the clones does not appear; measured against another copy, unresolved V genes explain less than half of the discrepancy, and the remainder lacks a known reason. That table supplies the V and J calls and clone size; D and trimming were determined from the DNA. Recorded for this sample are 15,000 to 20,000 clones; less than 90% of them occurred a single time. Of the sample, less than 40% is held by the ten largest clones.

Comments on this clone: The specificity of this receptor is unknown. The record has no base qualities; no much larger clone is one base away.

The source is a man aged 40-49 years with nasopharyngeal carcinoma. The specimen comprised CD8+ T cells from blood, sampled between days 30 and 35 from a patient whose treatment included autologous EBV-specific T cells and nivolumab.

At the DNA level, the sequence is TGTGCCAGCAGCTTAGTTTGGGAAGGCAATGAGCAGTTCTTC. It encodes CASSLVWEGNEQFF. The chain couples TRBV7-8 to TRBJ2-1, with no D gene named confidently. From the cysteine up to the phenylalanine, the CDR3 has a length of 14 residues. The kept DNA is CDR3 alone, 42 bases in frame from the first base. The junction shows trimming of 1 base on V and 6 bases on J, plus 10 bases between the germline ends. The germline V gene gives CDR1 as SGHVS and CDR2 as FQNEAQ. Reference TRBV7-8 and TRBJ2-1 proteins supply the regions before and after the CDR3; the full variable domain is: GAGVSQSPRYKVAKRGQDVALRCDPISGHVSLFWYQQALGQGPEFLTYFQNEAQLDKSGLPSDRFFAERPEGSVSTLKIQRTQQEDSAVYLCASSLVWEGNEQFFGPGTRLTVL.